Listed below are T cell receptor beta chains from one sample, sequenced in a study of blood T cells in healthy people across ages. TCRdb analysed the 5' RACE reads with MiXCR anew, one entry per CDR3 protein. This sample has hundreds of thousands of distinct CDR3 sequences, with under 25% found just once. Sequenced: blood. The receptors were gathered from a man aged 65 to 85 in good health. CDR3s include the opening cysteine and the closing phenylalanine or tryptophan.

v_call	cdr3_aa
TRBV10-3	CAIRRQSGELFF
TRBV11-2	CASSFRQGRRETQYF
TRBV20-1	CSAREWTSGAYQETQYF
TRBV6-5	CASSYSQVAGLANEQFF
TRBV12-3/TRBV12-4	CASSYRGHKAGYTF
TRBV7-9	CASTSPSGLSYEQYF
TRBV12-3/TRBV12-4	CASSSTSGGVYNEQFF
TRBV10-3	CAISESFSPIVTEAFF
TRBV20-1	CSARTAAGELFF
TRBV4-3	CASSQDTMAGNEQFF
TRBV3-1	CASSQAEGRSGYTF
TRBV27	CASSLYRAGAYEQYF
TRBV28	CASMVSGETQYF
TRBV20-1	CSAQTGAGNTIYF
TRBV28	CASSFFSTEAFF
TRBV3-1	CASSQVAGGDTQYF
TRBV5-5	CASSFIQLGNEQFF
TRBV4-1	CASSRTTGIQETQYF
TRBV6-5	CASSYSAGRETQYF
TRBV10-3	CAISDPGSDHYGYTF
TRBV20-1	CSAYWDRSSYNEQFF
TRBV14	CASSPSGNNEQFF
TRBV4-1	CASSQSALGLRGTEAFF
TRBV7-9	CASSLARAGTGAQLYQETQYF
TRBV7-2	CASSRQGWTQYF
TRBV12-3/TRBV12-4	CASSNNYNEQFF
TRBV20-1	CSAFGLAGVYEQYF
TRBV6-5	CASSATGATEAFF